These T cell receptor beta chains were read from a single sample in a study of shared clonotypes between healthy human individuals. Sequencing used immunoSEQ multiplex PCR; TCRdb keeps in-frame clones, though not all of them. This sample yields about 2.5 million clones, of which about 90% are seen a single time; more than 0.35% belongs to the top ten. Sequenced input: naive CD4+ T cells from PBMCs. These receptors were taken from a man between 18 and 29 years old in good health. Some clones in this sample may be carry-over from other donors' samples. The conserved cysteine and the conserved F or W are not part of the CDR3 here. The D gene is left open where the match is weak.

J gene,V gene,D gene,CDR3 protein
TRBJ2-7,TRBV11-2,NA,ASSHRRGPGGTYEQY
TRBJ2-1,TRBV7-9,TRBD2,ASSLLTSGSYNEQF
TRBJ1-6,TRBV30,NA,AWARGVSGSPLH
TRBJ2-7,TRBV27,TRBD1,ASLRSPTGHEQY
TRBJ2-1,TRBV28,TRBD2,ASRPTSGRFNEQF
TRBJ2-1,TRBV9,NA,ASSARTRWGDEQF
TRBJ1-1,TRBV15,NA,ATSSQQSDTEAF
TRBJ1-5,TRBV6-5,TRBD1,ASSDRGGYQPQH
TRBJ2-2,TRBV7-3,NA,ASSPDGINTGELF
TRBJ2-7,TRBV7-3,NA,ASSPTRAETYEQY
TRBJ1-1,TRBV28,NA,ASTGSVTEAF
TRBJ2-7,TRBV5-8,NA,ASSLAGSLS
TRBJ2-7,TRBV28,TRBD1,ASSLDRGMQY
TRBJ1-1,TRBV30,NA,AWSPDRGNTEAF
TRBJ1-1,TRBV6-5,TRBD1,ASSYGRGQEAF
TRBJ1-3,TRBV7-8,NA,ASSLRGGYSGNTIY
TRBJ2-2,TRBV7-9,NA,ASSPTPPGDTGELF
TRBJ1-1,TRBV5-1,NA,ASASRAGTEAF
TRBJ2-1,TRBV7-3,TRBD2,ASSSTGTSGNSYNEQF
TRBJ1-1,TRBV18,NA,ASSPQWARDTEAF